Listed here is a single T cell receptor (beta chain). Its matching antigen is unknown. It was autoimmune disease history or systemic immunosuppression that excluded patients. CDR1 and CDR2 from the germline V gene are SGHVS and FQNEAQ. This CDR3 region has 14 residues. Germline trimming cut 11 bases from V and 6 bases from J; bases unmatched to any gene: 9. TCRdb's copy holds only in-frame clones and misses some; the assay was immunoSEQ multiplex PCR. The sample gives roughly 110,000 clones, 90% of which show up once; around 0.5% is in the top ten. This sample was taken from a study of OX40 agonist ivuxolimab in advanced cancers. Turning to the study itself: Patients got intravenous ivuxolimab at 0.01 to 10 mg/kg every 2 weeks. General study results and limits: Some nonresponders also had low normalized T-cell clonal expansion. Among the lowest peripheral clonal expansion occurred in 0.1-3.0 mg/kg partial responders.

The sequence derives from an adult with an advanced solid tumor such as melanoma, head and neck, liver or kidney cancer. This specimen was CD4+ or CD8+ T cells sorted from blood, taken in a trial of the OX40 agonist ivuxolimab. The chain uses TRBV7-8 and TRBJ2-1; 11 positions match TRBD1. The CDR3 loop is CAVAPGTGGNEQFF. The CDR3 region has the DNA TGTGCCGTCGCCCCCGGGACAGGGGGCAATGAGCAGTTCTTC.